Here is one T cell receptor beta chain with its context. Its target is not known. This entry is derived from a study of T cells expressing NK-cell markers. Study as a whole: The authors sequenced eight donors, of whom seven were HCMV-seropositive and one was seronegative.

The study's findings and limits: Dominant NKG2C+ clonotype frequencies of 1.0-7.0% of CD8+ T cells were measured in a handful of donors.

The germline CDR1 and CDR2 sequences are SGHVS and FQNEAQ. The CDR3 spans 15 residues. UMI-tagged 5'RACE template switching yielded the TCR beta cDNA. TCRdb processed the 5' RACE reads again and assigns one entry to each CDR3 protein, with no DNA. This sample's table has a few hundred thousand distinct CDR3 sequences. Material: blood T cells: a sorted CD56 or NKG2C T cell subset, CD4+ or CD8+ T cells, or bulk PBMC T cells (not recorded which). The rearrangement joins TRBV7-8 to TRBJ2-1; without DNA, the TCRdb call of TRBD1 cannot be checked. The origin of this receptor is a man aged 18 to 30 in good health. The CDR3 loop is CASSSGTSNYNEQFF.